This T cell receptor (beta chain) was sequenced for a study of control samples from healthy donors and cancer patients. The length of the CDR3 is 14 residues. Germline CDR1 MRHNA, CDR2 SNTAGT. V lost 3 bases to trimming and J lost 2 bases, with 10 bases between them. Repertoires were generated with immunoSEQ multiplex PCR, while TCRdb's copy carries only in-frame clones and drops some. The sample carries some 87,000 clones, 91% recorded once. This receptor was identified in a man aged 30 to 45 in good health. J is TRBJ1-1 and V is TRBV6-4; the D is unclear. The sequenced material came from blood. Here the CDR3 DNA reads TGTGCCAGCAGTGAGGGAGGGAGAAACACTGAAGCTTTCTTT. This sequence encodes CASSEGGRNTEAFF.